The 9 T cell receptor beta chains below were found in one sample sequenced in a study of long-term antiretroviral therapy in people with HIV (dated by TCRdb to 2022 to 2024). Sequencing of the TRB variable region was done with the immunoSEQ hsTCRB v3.0 assay at survey level resolution. Imported from immuneACCESS, the table was reduced by TCRdb to in-frame sequences with V and J called. These copies leave out some clones; in studies compared against another copy, an unresolved V gene accounts for under half, and the cause of the remainder is not known. A total of about 36,000 clones appear in this sample, 80% of them only once. The top ten clonotypes cover under 6.5% of the sample. The starting material was unsorted PBMCs, obtained 3.4 years after starting antiretroviral therapy. All receptors come from a man aged 25-45 years with HIV.

The chain recombines TRBV18 with TRBJ1-2, with D possibly TRBD1 on 5 matching bases. The ends were cut back, 6 bases at V and 6 bases at J, with 23 bases in the middle. Germline values: CDR1 KGHSH, CDR2 LQKENI. The CDR3 is 16 residues long. The DNA of the CDR3 is TGTGCCAGCTCGAATCTATCCCGGGGGAAGGCGGATGGCTACACCTTC. This translates into CASSNLSRGKADGYTF.

This chain uses TRBV2 with TRBJ2-5; TRBD2 agrees at 10 bases. Trimming took 7 bases from V and 1 from J; bases not matched to a gene: 9. Germline CDR1 SNHLY, CDR2 FYNNEI. The CDR3 loop spans 16 amino acids. In nucleotides, the CDR3 is TGTGCCAGCATTAGCGGGAGGCGCCGAAGCCAAGAGACCCAGTACTTC. It yields the protein CASISGRRRSQETQYF.

This clone was picked up one time. The J gene is TRBJ2-7, the V gene TRBV6-1; perhaps TRBD2 as D (6 bases). This CDR3 contains 14 residues. CDR1 is MNHNS, CDR2 SASEGT, per germline. V was shortened by 6 bases and J by 2 bases, with 14 bases between the two germline ends. This CDR3 is CASSPRDFPYEQYF. CDR3 DNA: TGTGCCAGCAGCCCCCGGGACTTCCCCTACGAGCAGTACTTC.

The chain employs TRBV7-2 and TRBJ1-4; D remains unclear. Germline assignment: CDR1 SGHTA and CDR2 FQGNSA. Trimming removed 4 bases from V and 14 bases from J, with 17 bases in between. CDR3 size: 13 residues. The CDR3 DNA is TGTGCCAGCAGCTCCCCGGGCAGACCCCGTCTGTTTTTT. Protein sequence: CASSSPGRPRLFF.

The genes are TRBV7-3 and TRBJ2-3; TRBD2 might be the D (6 bases). CDR3 length: 14 amino acids. Germline V gene sequence: CDR1 SGHTA, CDR2 FQGTGA. V lost 5 bases and J lost 4, with 13 bases in between. The DNA for the CDR3 is TGTGCCAGCAGCCGGGACCCGGGAGCAGATACGCAGTATTTT. Its protein product is CASSRDPGADTQYF.

The J gene is TRBJ2-2, the V gene TRBV6-5, with 7 bases identical to TRBD2. The CDR3 has 16 amino acids. The J segment lost 5 bases and the V segment lost 2 bases, leaving 8 bases of the junction unmatched. Germline values: CDR1 MNHEY, CDR2 SVGAGI. Here the CDR3 DNA reads TGTGCCAGCAGTTACGGGCTAGCGGAGGGGACCGGGGAGCTGTTTTTT. It codes for CASSYGLAEGTGELFF.

This chain uses TRBV4-1 with TRBJ1-2; 11 bases fit TRBD1. CDR3 size: 15 residues. The V and J ends lost 2 bases and 8 bases, in that order; junction bases with no gene match: 7. Germline loops: CDR1 MGHRA, CDR2 YSYEKL. Here the CDR3 reads CASSQTPGTGGGYTF. The DNA of the CDR3 is TGCGCCAGCAGCCAAACGCCCGGGACAGGGGGAGGCTACACCTTC.

About this clone: One end of the junction varies from germline; a read error may be responsible. The V call is TRBV11-2, the J call TRBJ2-7, with unresolved D. The CDR3 runs to 12 residues. The germline gives CDR1 SGHAT, CDR2 FQNNGV. The CDR3 nucleotides read TGTGCCAGCAGCTTAGAACCAGGCCGATGTGACTTC. Residues: CASSLEPGRCDF.

V usage is TRBV7-9 and J usage is TRBJ1-1, with D unresolved. V was shortened by 0 bases and J by 8 bases, with 7 bases between the two germline ends. Germline V lookup: CDR1 SEHNR, CDR2 FQNEAQ (reference sequence). The CDR3 consists of 12 residues. Here the CDR3 DNA reads TGTGCCAGCAGCTTAGCACTCCGAGAAGCTTTCTTT. Translated: CASSLALREAFF.